This TCR beta chain was retrieved from a study of T cells in Graves' hyperthyroidism and ophthalmopathy. Study-wide context: It was at initial diagnosis, before any treatment, that peripheral blood was collected.

Whole-study results and caveats: Stable hyperthyroidism and ophthalmopathy were separated using 13 V-J signatures. In the blood, most expanded thyroid clonotypes above 0.001 appeared as well.

Uncontrolled infection, other autoimmune disease, pregnancy or lactation disqualified patients from enrolment. TCR beta CDR3 sequences were amplified from RNA transcripts. First-round RT-PCR targeting the TCR CDR3 was performed with the HTBI primer set. One entry per CDR3 protein results from TCRdb running MiXCR on the multiplex PCR reads. The sample lists 300,000 or so distinct CDR3 sequences, about 15% occurring once. This clonotype was detected ten times or more. Its antigen is as yet unknown. This CDR3 comprises 12 residues. V shed 7 bases and J shed 9 bases, with 16 bases lying between them. Germline CDR1 reads SNHLY; CDR2 reads FYNNEI.

The TCR comes from a woman aged 60-75 years with Graves' ophthalmopathy. The chain links TRBV2 to TRBJ2-7; D tentatively fits TRBD1 or TRBD2 (5 bases each). The sequenced sample consisted of blood. CDR3 bases: TGTGCCAGCAACGGTCTAGGGACCGGGCAGTACTTC. This translates into CASNGLGTGQYF.